This T cell receptor (beta chain) emerged from a study of blood T cell repertoires in COVID-19. Study as a whole: Material from acute and convalescent COVID-19 was sourced from the United States, Italy and Spain. Sources were T cells, B-cell-depleted T cells, or PBMCs; the material itself was cDNA or gDNA.

Germline values: CDR1 SGHRS, CDR2 YFSETQ. Trimming cost V 0 bases and J 8 bases, with 17 bases left between them. The CDR3 is 15 residues long. Original processing methods: Scientists estimated how many nucleated cells there were by amplifying reference gene primers. Using immunoSEQ multiplex PCR, the repertoire was profiled, and TCRdb retains in-frame clones only, with some absent. The DNA was the basis for D and trimming; V, J and clone size are from that table. The profile shows roughly 180,000 clones, 70% to 90% of them singletons. This sequence joins TRBV5-1 and TRBJ1-2; no clear D gene. This TCR derives from a man aged 65 to 85 with active or convalescent COVID-19. The sequencing input was peripheral blood. In nucleotides, the CDR3 is TGCGCCAGCAGCTTGGTGGGCTCCCAGACTATCGGCTACACCTTC. The encoded protein is CASSLVGSQTIGYTF.